The 26 T cell receptor beta chains given below trace back to one sample, sequenced in a study of regulatory T cells in long-lasting Graves disease. Researchers made TCR beta libraries by using iRepertoire HTBI primers and running Arm-PCR on CDR3 regions. Via MiXCR, TCRdb re-called the multiplex PCR reads, giving one row per CDR3 protein. This table holds approximately 210,000 distinct CDR3 sequences, approximately 16% found once. Time point of the sample: newly diagnosed GD, antithyroid drugs for less than 3 months. From PBMCs, RNA was extracted and then used to make the TCR library. The source was peripheral blood mononuclear cells (PBMCs), collected at new diagnosis, from a patient treated with antithyroid drugs. The source of these receptors is a female donor with Graves disease.

Comments on this clonotype: A much larger clonotype is one base distant, so this may be a read error. V and J are TRBV27 and TRBJ2-4; D remains ambiguous. Germline CDR1 and CDR2: MNHEY and SMNVEV (reference sequence). Between the trimmed V and J ends, which lost 5 bases and 5 bases, there was a span of 19 bases. This CDR3 has 16 amino acids. CDR3 amino acids: CASSHWAQVWQNIQYF. DNA of the CDR3: TGTGCCAGCAGTCACTGGGCCCAGGTTTGGCAAAACATTCAGTACTTC.

The genes are TRBV28 and TRBJ2-7, with 11 positions matching TRBD1. Germline V CDR1 and CDR2: MDHEN, SYDVKM. The V segment lost 6 bases and the J segment 4 bases; nucleotides outside the gene matches: 8. The CDR3 extends over 15 amino acids. This CDR3 reads CASRDGQGAMYEQYF. The CDR3 nucleotides are TGTGCCAGCAGAGACGGACAGGGGGCTATGTACGAGCAGTACTTC. The variable domain in full, with the rest retrieved from reference TRBV28 and TRBJ2-7, is DVKVTQSSRYLVKRTGEKVFLECVQDMDHENMFWYRQDPGLGLRLIYFSYDVKMKEKGDIPEGYSVSREKKERFSLILESASTNQTSMYLCASRDGQGAMYEQYFGPGTRLTVT.

This clonotype was seen repeatedly, ten times or more. The CDR3 here is CASSLGGITDTQYF. CDR3 DNA: TGCGCCAGCAGCTTGGGAGGGATCACAGATACGCAGTATTTT. The chain uses TRBV5-1 and TRBJ2-3; D perhaps matches TRBD2 (5 bases). CDR3 length equals 14 residues. Germline-derived CDR1 and CDR2 are SGHRS and YFSETQ. V was clipped by 0 bases and J by 2 bases, with 7 bases between them.

The chain employs TRBV15 and TRBJ1-1; a possible D gene is TRBD1 (5 bases). CDR1 is LNHNV, CDR2 YYDKDF, per germline (reference sequence). This CDR3 is 12 amino acids long. Trimming took 1 base from V and 11 from J, leaving 11 bases between them. The DNA for the CDR3 is TGTGCCACCAGCAGAGTGGGGGAGGATGCTTTCTTT. Protein sequence: CATSRVGEDAFF.

This chain links TRBV20-1 with TRBJ2-7; 13 bases map to TRBD2. J lost 6 bases, V lost 1 base, and 6 bases had no gene match. The germline V gene has CDR1 DFQATT and CDR2 SNEGSKA (reference sequence). CDR3 length: 15 residues. CDR3 bases: TGCAGTGCTAGAGGGACTAGCGGGAGAGGTGGCGAGCAGTACTTC. It specifies CSARGTSGRGGEQYF.

In this sample, this clonotype turned up many times. The chain links TRBV29-1 to TRBJ2-1, with 9 bases lining up with TRBD2. Germline CDR1 reads SQVTM; CDR2 reads ANQGSEA. With V trimmed by 6 bases and J by 2 bases, 29 bases remained unmatched. The CDR3 is 22 residues long. The CDR3 DNA reads TGCAGCGTATCGTCCGAGGGAGGCCGATGGCGGGAGGGCCGATGGACCTACAATGAGCAGTTCTTC. Residues: CSVSSEGGRWREGRWTYNEQFF.

Ten or more counts support this clonotype. The chain employs TRBV6-5 and TRBJ1-4; D perhaps matches TRBD1 (5 bases). In germline, CDR1 is MNHEY, CDR2 SVGAGI. V was clipped by 0 bases and J by 4 bases, with 12 bases between them. This CDR3 contains 16 residues. DNA of the CDR3: TGTGCCAGCAGTTACTCCTCGGACACATTTAATGAAAAACTGTTTTTT. It translates to CASSYSSDTFNEKLFF.

This clonotype was detected many times. The genes are TRBV12-5 and TRBJ1-4; no definite D call. CDR3 length: 15 amino acids. Between the trimmed V and J ends, which lost 2 bases and 8 bases, there was a span of 15 bases. From germline, CDR1 is LGHNT and CDR2 FRNRAP. CDR3 DNA sequence: TGTGCTAGTGGTTTGCCACCGGCCACTTCCGAAAAACTGTTTTTT. Its translation is CASGLPPATSEKLFF.

In its sample, this clonotype was seen many times. V usage is TRBV2 and J usage is TRBJ1-1; TRBD1 matches at 7 bases. The length of the CDR3 is 12 residues. In germline, CDR1 is SNHLY, CDR2 FYNNEI. V lost 6 bases and J lost 6; bases outside the gene matches: 4. CDR3 loop: CASRGGGPEAFF. CDR3 coding DNA: TGTGCCAGCAGGGGAGGGGGCCCTGAAGCTTTCTTT.

The gene calls are TRBV7-2 and TRBJ2-5; TRBD2 might be the D (6 bases). The CDR3 has 17 residues. CDR1 and CDR2 from the germline V gene are SGHTA and FQGNSA. V shed 3 bases and J shed 2 bases, with 19 bases lying between them. The CDR3 sequence is CASSFPARGGRQETQYF. CDR3 nucleotide sequence: TGTGCCAGCAGCTTCCCAGCGCGGGGAGGACGGCAAGAGACCCAGTACTTC.

The rearrangement links TRBV2 to TRBJ1-1; D possibly corresponds to TRBD1 (6 bases). The germline V and J ends were trimmed by 11 bases and 5 bases, with 15 bases remaining between them. The germline V gene encodes CDR1 SNHLY and CDR2 FYNNEI. CDR3 length equals 12 residues. The CDR3 nucleotides read TGTGCCGACAAGGGGGAAGTAACTGAAGCTTTCTTT. Translated: CADKGEVTEAFF.

This clonotype was seen many times. The chain carries TRBV7-9 and TRBJ2-3; 8 positions agree with TRBD2. Germline lookup yields CDR1 SEHNR and CDR2 FQNEAQ (reference sequence). The CDR3 runs 14 residues. V gave up 6 bases and J gave up 6 bases; unmatched junction bases: 8. The CDR3: CASRDSGAMDTQYF. CDR3 coding DNA: TGTGCCAGCAGAGATAGCGGGGCGATGGATACGCAGTATTTT.

This clonotype was recorded many times. The chain carries TRBV6-1 and TRBJ1-2; D not certain. Germline V gives CDR1 MNHNS, CDR2 SASEGT. This CDR3 spans 14 amino acids. V dropped 5 bases and J dropped 3 bases, with 13 bases sitting between them. CDR3 sequence: CASSTWTDDYGYTF. CDR3 bases: TGTGCCAGCAGTACCTGGACTGACGACTATGGCTACACCTTC.

Many counts were recorded for this clonotype. The chain uses TRBV11-2 and TRBJ2-1, with a weak D call TRBD2 (7 bases). Trimming left V 1 base short and J 7 bases short, with 11 bases between. Germline CDR1 and CDR2: SGHAT and FQNNGV. There are 14 residues in the CDR3. CDR3 sequence reads: CASSLVGGANEQFF. CDR3 nucleotides: TGTGCCAGCAGCTTAGTGGGGGGGGCGAATGAGCAGTTCTTC.

This clonotype occurred a few times. V gene TRBV7-9 combines with J gene TRBJ2-7; 7 positions agree with TRBD1. This CDR3 is 12 amino acids long. Trimming at V came to 11 bases and at J to 3 bases, leaving 7 bases not matched to a gene. Germline CDR1 and CDR2: SEHNR and FQNEAQ (reference sequence). CDR3 sequence: CAAGTDFYEQYF. The CDR3 DNA sequence: TGTGCCGCCGGGACAGATTTCTACGAGCAGTACTTC.

The chain carries TRBV2 and TRBJ1-1, with TRBD1 matching over 7 bases. The V segment lost 6 bases and the J segment 0 bases; nucleotides outside the gene matches: 13. CDR1 is SNHLY and CDR2 is FYNNEI in the germline V gene. The CDR3 totals 17 residues. The CDR3 protein is CASRSGQGVVMNTEAFF. The CDR3 bases are TGTGCCAGCAGGTCGGGGCAGGGGGTAGTCATGAACACTGAAGCTTTCTTT.

This clonotype was recorded many times. The CDR3 DNA follows: TGTGCCAGCAGGAAGTTAAATGAAAAACTGTTTTTT. Translating gives CASRKLNEKLFF. The chain links TRBV6-2 or TRBV6-3 to TRBJ1-4, with D hard to call. V gave up 6 bases and J gave up 5 bases, with 7 bases separating them. This CDR3 contains 12 residues. Per the germline V gene, CDR1 is MNHEY and CDR2 is SVGEGT.

This clonotype was observed at least ten times. The chain carries TRBV12-3 or TRBV12-4 and TRBJ1-5; D gene ambiguous. The CDR3 consists of 12 residues. V lost 5 bases, J lost 4 bases, and 6 bases lay in between. CDR3 DNA: TGTGCCAGCAGTGCCAGAAATCAGCCCCAGCATTTT. Translated: CASSARNQPQHF.

This clonotype has a count of ten or more. The chain employs TRBV7-9 and TRBJ2-1, with TRBD2 as a possible D gene (6 bases). CDR3 length: 15 amino acids. CDR1 is SEHNR, CDR2 FQNEAQ, per germline (reference sequence). V lost 1 base and J 5 bases, leaving 12 bases between the germline ends. The CDR3 reads CASSLVKVADNEQFF. The CDR3 DNA reads TGTGCCAGCAGCTTAGTTAAGGTAGCGGACAATGAGCAGTTCTTC.

The CDR3 spells CASSSKTTGAGANVLTF. The CDR3 nucleotides are TGTGCCAGTAGCTCCAAGACGACTGGGGCGGGGGCCAACGTCCTGACTTTC. This chain joins TRBV19 and TRBJ2-6; D may be TRBD1 (5 bases). The germline gives CDR1 LNHDA, CDR2 SQIVND (reference sequence). There are 17 residues in the CDR3. Trimming left V 6 bases short and J 4 bases short, with 19 bases between.

The sample holds many counts of this clonotype. The chain employs TRBV28 and TRBJ1-4, with D possibly being TRBD1 (5 bases). The CDR3 sequence is 15 residues long. Trimming removed 4 bases at V and 5 bases at J, with 14 bases between. CDR1 and CDR2 from the germline V gene are MDHEN and SYDVKM. The CDR3 spells CASSSLREVNEKLFF. In DNA, the CDR3 is TGTGCCAGCAGTTCTCTCAGGGAGGTCAATGAAAAACTGTTTTTT.

This clonotype was detected ten times or more. The chain uses TRBV6-2 or TRBV6-3 and TRBJ1-3; D gene ambiguous. The germline V gene encodes CDR1 MNHEY and CDR2 SVGEGT. The CDR3 spans 15 residues. Trimming took 0 bases from V and 3 from J, leaving 9 bases between them. The CDR3 DNA sequence: TGTGCCAGCAGTTACTCGGACCAAAATGGAAACACCATATATTTT. Translation gives CASSYSDQNGNTIYF.

About this clonotype: A much larger clonotype is one base distant, so this may be a read error. The rearrangement joins TRBV2 to TRBJ2-7; D not resolved. Germline CDR1 SNHLY, CDR2 FYNNEI. This CDR3 contains 13 residues. V was cut by 4 bases and J by 2 bases, with 9 bases left in between. The CDR3 DNA reads TGTGCCAGCAGTGTCATCGCGCCCTACGAGCAGTACTTC. Its translation is CASSVIAPYEQYF.

This clonotype was recorded at least ten times. The rearrangement uses TRBV30 and TRBJ2-2; perhaps TRBD1 as D (5 bases). The length of the CDR3 is 15 residues. Per the germline V gene, CDR1 is GTSNPN and CDR2 is SVGIG (reference sequence). Trimming removed 3 bases from V and 1 base from J, with 12 bases in between. The CDR3 DNA is TGTGCCTGGAGGCAAGGGGTGGGGAACACCGGGGAGCTGTTTTTT. Protein product: CAWRQGVGNTGELFF.

This clonotype was recorded many times. The chain couples TRBV12-3 or TRBV12-4 to TRBJ2-3; no firm D call. CDR3 length: 15 amino acids. The V end was cut by 5 bases, the J end by 5 bases, with 17 bases between. Here the CDR3 reads CASSRPGRTGDTQYF. The CDR3 DNA sequence: TGTGCCAGCAGTCGTCCGGGCCGAACGGGAGATACGCAGTATTTT.

This clonotype was seen many times. This chain joins TRBV10-2 and TRBJ2-2; 9 bases match TRBD2. CDR3 length equals 15 residues. The ends lost 2 bases at V and 5 bases at J; junction bases unmatched: 3. Looked up from germline, CDR1 is WSHSY and CDR2 is SAAADI. Here the CDR3 DNA reads TGCGCCAGCAGTGAGATTAGCGGGAGAACCGGGGAGCTGTTTTTT. Translation: CASSEISGRTGELFF.